A single sample is the source of the 2 T cell receptor beta chains below, sequenced in a study of OX40 agonist ivuxolimab in advanced cancers. Libraries came from the immunoSEQ multiplex PCR assay. This immuneACCESS table, as held by TCRdb, lists in-frame sequences with V and J called but not all clones. Of the missing ones, under half trace to an unresolved V gene in checked studies; the others have no known cause. Present in this sample are under 100,000 clones, about 85% of which were seen just once. Over 3.5% of the sample belongs to the ten largest clones. Source: CD4+ or CD8+ T cells sorted from blood, taken in a trial of the OX40 agonist ivuxolimab. The receptors shown here come from an adult with an advanced solid tumor such as melanoma, head and neck, liver or kidney cancer.

The chain employs TRBV4-1 and TRBJ2-1; D not resolved. With 3 bases removed from V and 12 bases from J, the gap between germline ends came to 18 bases. The germline V gene has CDR1 MGHRA and CDR2 YSYEKL. The CDR3 runs 14 residues. CDR3 loop: CASSHPISAPMQFF. The CDR3 DNA sequence: TGCGCCAGCAGCCATCCTATCTCGGCCCCAATGCAGTTCTTC.

This chain connects TRBV27 to TRBJ2-7; 7 bases are a match to TRBD2. The CDR3 runs 17 residues. Looked up from germline, CDR1 is MNHEY and CDR2 is SMNVEV (reference sequence). V was pared by 2 bases and J by 3 bases, with 13 bases of the junction left unmatched. The CDR3 reads CASSLAVMASGRYEQYF. In DNA form, the CDR3 reads TGTGCCAGCAGTTTAGCCGTTATGGCTAGCGGTCGCTACGAGCAGTACTTC.